The clone carrying this T cell receptor beta chain was observed a few times. This specimen comes from a study of T-cell memory formation after mild COVID-19. The overall study: TCR clusters showed largely donor specificity.

TCRdb re-called the 5' RACE reads through MiXCR, storing one row per CDR3 protein. The sample records roughly 600,000 distinct CDR3 sequences, over 15% being singletons. Trimming shortened V by 5 bases and J by 5 bases, and 12 bases separated the two germline ends. Germline V gives CDR1 DFQATT, CDR2 SNEGSKA (reference sequence). The CDR3 has 12 residues. The origin of this receptor is an adult woman who had mild COVID-19 (a few samples of this study predate the infection). Cell type and time point are not known. The material sequenced was PBMCs or a T cell subset sorted from them (not recorded which). The chain has TRBV20-1 and TRBJ2-5; tentatively, D is TRBD2 (6 bases). CDR3 DNA: TGCAGTGCTGGAGGGAGTCGGGAGACCCAGTACTTC. Translation gives CSAGGSRETQYF.